The 25 T cell receptor beta chains given below trace back to one sample, sequenced in a study of spatial heterogeneity in lung cancer. The time point denotes: sample taken at primary tumor resection. Findings and caveats of the study: The study found that expanded intratumoral alpha and beta TCR counts tracked tumor mutation counts.

The antigens of these receptors remain unknown. TCRdb itself ran the 5' RACE reads through MiXCR, one entry per CDR3 protein. The sample records 3,600 or so distinct CDR3 sequences, about an eighth being singletons. Sample: lung tumor tissue, taken at surgery. The receptors come from a female donor with early-stage non-small cell lung cancer.

This clonotype has ten or more counts. The gene calls are TRBV3-1 and TRBJ2-7, with unresolved D. V was cut by 0 bases and J by 3 bases, with 6 bases left in between. This CDR3 region has 13 residues. Germline V gene data show CDR1 as LGHDT and CDR2 as YNNKEL (reference sequence). The CDR3 DNA is TGTGCCAGCAGCCAAGAAACGGGCTACGAGCAGTACTTC. Encoded protein: CASSQETGYEQYF.

This clonotype is categorized as medium-sized. V and J are TRBV27 and TRBJ1-2, with 12 bases that match TRBD1. The CDR3 runs 14 residues. The trim removed 4 bases at V and 7 bases at J, leaving 4 bases unmatched. The germline V gene encodes CDR1 MNHEY and CDR2 SMNVEV (reference sequence). CDR3 protein: CASSSGQGAAGYTF. The CDR3 DNA follows: TGTGCCAGCAGTTCGGGACAGGGGGCCGCTGGCTACACCTTC.

This clonotype was observed a handful of times. The chain combines TRBV18 with TRBJ2-3; unclear D gene. The CDR3 covers 15 residues. Per germline, CDR1 KGHSH and CDR2 LQKENI. Trimming cost V 6 bases and J 0 bases, with 13 bases left between them. The DNA of the CDR3 is TGTGCCAGCTCCCTGGAGAGGCATAGCACAGATACGCAGTATTTT. Protein: CASSLERHSTDTQYF.

This clonotype was detected ten times or more. V and J are TRBV20-1 and TRBJ2-3, with D hard to call. Trimming cost V 3 bases and J 6 bases, with 10 bases left between them. The CDR3 sequence is 12 residues long. Germline CDR1 is DFQATT and CDR2 is SNEGSKA (reference sequence). The CDR3 nucleotides are TGCAGTGCTAGGGGGTCCGAGGATACGCAGTATTTT. This translates into CSARGSEDTQYF.

This clonotype is medium-sized (0.01 to 0.1%). The genes are TRBV28 and TRBJ2-7; 8 bases align to TRBD1. Germline CDR1 and CDR2: MDHEN and SYDVKM. V shed 4 bases and J 2 bases; nucleotides not matched to a gene: 10. The CDR3 runs 16 residues. The CDR3 sequence: CASSSKRQGATYEQYF. In DNA form, the CDR3 reads TGTGCCAGCAGTTCGAAACGTCAGGGGGCCACCTACGAGCAGTACTTC.

The CDR3 sequence is CASISDWDNEQFF. CDR3 coding DNA: TGTGCCAGCATCTCGGACTGGGACAATGAGCAGTTCTTC. The chain uses TRBV5-5 and TRBJ2-1; tentatively, D is TRBD2 (5 bases). The CDR3 extends over 13 amino acids. Germline CDR1 reads SGHKS; CDR2 reads YYEKEE (reference sequence). V was pared by 6 bases and J by 5 bases, with 12 bases between.

By its share, this clonotype is medium-sized (0.01 to 0.1%). The chain recombines TRBV20-1 with TRBJ2-3; D perhaps matches TRBD2 (5 bases). This CDR3 contains 15 residues. Per germline, CDR1 DFQATT and CDR2 SNEGSKA (reference sequence). Trimming removed 6 bases at V and 6 bases at J, with 22 bases between. Written as DNA, the CDR3 is TGCAGTGCGGGGAGCAAGATGGGGTTGAAGGATACGCAGTATTTT. This encodes CSAGSKMGLKDTQYF.

The rearrangement uses TRBV27 and TRBJ2-6; D gene unclear. V lost 8 bases and J 2 bases, leaving 4 bases between the germline ends. Germline CDR1 reads MNHEY; CDR2 reads SMNVEV (reference sequence). The CDR3 is 12 amino acids. CDR3: CASGTGANVLTF. For the CDR3, the DNA is TGTGCCAGCGGAACTGGGGCCAACGTCCTGACTTTC. The full variable domain, with the rest looked up from reference TRBV27 and TRBJ2-6, is EAQVTQNPRYLITVTGKKLTVTCSQNMNHEYMSWYRQDPGLGLRQIYYSMNVEVTDKGDVPEGYKVSRKEKRNFPLILESPSPNQTSLYFCASGTGANVLTFGAGSRLTVL.

This clonotype is termed large. The rearrangement joins TRBV11-2 to TRBJ2-7, with 11 bases lining up with TRBD2. The V gene end was trimmed by 1 base and the J gene end by 9 bases; junction bases not matched to a gene: 5. This CDR3 spans 14 amino acids. The V gene's germline CDR1 is SGHAT and CDR2 FQNNGV. CDR3 DNA sequence: TGTGCCAGCAGCTTAGTAGCGGGAGGGCGACGGCAGTACTTC. Protein product: CASSLVAGGRRQYF. Looking up the rest from reference TRBV11-2 and TRBJ2-7 gives the full variable domain: EAGVAQSPRYKIIEKRQSVAFWCNPISGHATLYWYQQILGQGPKLLIQFQNNGVVDDSQLPKDRFSAERLKGVDSTLKIQPAKLEDSAVYLCASSLVAGGRRQYFGPGTRLTVT.

This clonotype has only a few counts. The V gene is TRBV30, the J gene TRBJ1-5; maybe TRBD1 (5 bases). Germline V gene data show CDR1 as GTSNPN and CDR2 as SVGIG (reference sequence). The CDR3 consists of 13 residues. V lost 0 bases and J lost 5, with 8 bases in between. The CDR3 DNA reads TGTGCCTGGAGTGTACAAGGGGATCAGCCCCAGCATTTT. Encoded protein: CAWSVQGDQPQHF.

This clonotype rates as medium-sized. The chain joins TRBV15 to TRBJ2-3; D uncertain. V gave up 5 bases and J gave up 8 bases, with 17 bases separating them. CDR3 length: 14 residues. Germline CDR1 LNHNV, CDR2 YYDKDF (reference sequence). CDR3 in DNA: TGTGCCACCAGCGAGAGTGGGTCTATCGGTACGCAGTATTTT. As protein: CATSESGSIGTQYF.

By sample share, this clonotype is medium-sized. This chain joins TRBV24-1 and TRBJ2-2; TRBD1 or TRBD2 may be the D gene (6 bases each). This CDR3 has 15 residues. Looked up from germline, CDR1 is KGHDR and CDR2 is SFDVKD. Trimming pared 7 bases from V and 5 bases from J, leaving 16 bases between. CDR3: CATRDDGGRTGELFF. The CDR3 region has the DNA TGTGCCACCAGGGATGACGGGGGCCGAACCGGGGAGCTGTTTTTT.

This clonotype was observed a few times. V and J are TRBV6-2 or TRBV6-3 and TRBJ2-5; TRBD2 agrees at 9 bases. Looked up from germline, CDR1 is MNHEY and CDR2 is SVGEGT. CDR3 length: 15 residues. Trimming cost V 6 bases and J 2 bases; bases outside gene matches: 7. The CDR3 is CASSPEREVQETQYF. The CDR3 DNA follows: TGTGCCAGCAGCCCTGAGCGGGAGGTACAAGAGACCCAGTACTTC.

The chain uses TRBV2 and TRBJ1-2, with 9 bases aligning to TRBD1. Germline CDR1 and CDR2: SNHLY and FYNNEI. The V segment lost 5 bases and the J segment 5 bases; nucleotides outside the gene matches: 6. CDR3 size: 14 residues. Here the CDR3 DNA reads TGTGCCAGCAGTTCGGACAGGGGCGGTTATGGCTACACCTTC. Translation: CASSSDRGGYGYTF.

This clonotype is judged medium-sized. The chain combines TRBV20-1 with TRBJ2-7; D is possibly TRBD2 (6 bases). The CDR3 extends over 15 amino acids. Germline CDR1 DFQATT, CDR2 SNEGSKA (reference sequence). Trimming removed 0 bases from V and 2 bases from J, with 14 bases in between. The CDR3 nucleotides are TGCAGTGCTAGAGATGGCCGGGGGAAGGCCTACGAGCAGTACTTC. This codes for CSARDGRGKAYEQYF.

This clonotype was detected ten times or more. The V call is TRBV10-3, the J call TRBJ1-4; tentative D call: TRBD1 (5 bases). Trimming removed 10 bases from V and 5 bases from J, with 11 bases in between. CDR3 length: 12 amino acids. CDR1 is ENHRY and CDR2 is SYGVKD in the germline V gene. This CDR3 reads CATRAGNEKLFF. CDR3 DNA sequence: TGTGCCACGAGGGCAGGGAATGAAAAACTGTTTTTT.

This clonotype was observed a few times. V usage is TRBV7-9 and J usage is TRBJ2-3; 9 bases are shared with TRBD2. The length of the CDR3 is 15 residues. The V segment lost 5 bases and the J segment 7 bases; nucleotides outside the gene matches: 10. The germline gives CDR1 SEHNR, CDR2 FQNEAQ (reference sequence). CDR3 region: CASSPKPGTSNTQYF. The DNA of the CDR3 is TGTGCCAGCAGCCCGAAGCCAGGGACTAGCAATACGCAGTATTTT.

The chain combines TRBV6-6 with TRBJ2-5; the match to TRBD2 covers 14 bases. Germline assignment: CDR1 MNHNY and CDR2 SVGAGI (reference sequence). This CDR3 comprises 14 residues. V shed 7 bases and J 5 bases; nucleotides not matched to a gene: 3. The CDR3 is CASKRLAGGETQYF. In DNA, the CDR3 is TGTGCCAGCAAACGACTAGCGGGAGGGGAGACCCAGTACTTC.

The chain combines TRBV27 with TRBJ2-1, with 11 nucleotides matching TRBD2. Germline V gives CDR1 MNHEY, CDR2 SMNVEV (reference sequence). This CDR3 comprises 16 residues. Germline trimming cut 5 bases from V and 8 bases from J; bases unmatched to any gene: 11. The CDR3 DNA follows: TGTGCCAGCAGTGCCTTTGTACTAGCGGGAGACTATGAGCAGTTCTTC. Translated, it gives CASSAFVLAGDYEQFF.

This clonotype ranks as medium-sized. This chain links TRBV2 with TRBJ2-1; D perhaps matches TRBD2 (6 bases). The CDR3 loop spans 17 amino acids. The germline V gene has CDR1 SNHLY and CDR2 FYNNEI. With 5 bases removed from V and 4 bases from J, the gap between germline ends came to 21 bases. CDR3 coding DNA: TGTGCCAGCAGTTCGGGGATACTAGCAGGCCCTTACAATGAGCAGTTCTTC. As protein: CASSSGILAGPYNEQFF.

This clonotype was detected a few times. The CDR3 protein is CAATPGIDTEAFF. CDR3 in DNA: TGTGCCGCGACCCCAGGAATCGACACTGAAGCTTTCTTT. The chain carries TRBV6-1 and TRBJ1-1, with unresolved D. This CDR3 is built from 13 residues. CDR1 is MNHNS and CDR2 is SASEGT in the germline V gene. V lost 11 bases, J lost 3 bases, and 16 bases lay in between.

By proportion, this clonotype is medium-sized (0.01 to 0.1%). The chain is built from TRBV5-6 and TRBJ2-5; either TRBD1 or TRBD2 may fit D (5 bases each). The V end lost 4 bases, the J end lost 5 bases, and 15 bases lay between the germline ends. From germline, CDR1 is SGHDT and CDR2 YYEEEE. The CDR3 extends over 14 amino acids. CDR3 nucleotide sequence: TGTGCCAGCAGCACGGGACCGGTCGCGGAGACCCAGTACTTC. Protein product: CASSTGPVAETQYF.

This clonotype is categorized as medium-sized. This sequence joins TRBV20-1 and TRBJ2-7, with 12 nucleotides matching TRBD2. This CDR3 contains 15 residues. The V and J ends lost 3 bases and 2 bases, in that order; junction bases with no gene match: 5. The germline V gene has CDR1 DFQATT and CDR2 SNEGSKA (reference sequence). The CDR3 coding sequence is TGCAGTGCTAGGTTCGGACTAGCGGGAACCTACGAGCAGTACTTC. Translating gives CSARFGLAGTYEQYF.

The rearrangement uses TRBV7-2 and TRBJ2-2; weak D call: TRBD1 (6 bases). Per the germline V gene, CDR1 is SGHTA and CDR2 is FQGNSA. The CDR3 has 14 amino acids. The V end lost 5 bases, the J end lost 1 base, and 8 bases lay between the germline ends. CDR3 sequence: CASSTGQNTGELFF. The CDR3, as DNA: TGTGCCAGCAGCACGGGACAGAACACCGGGGAGCTGTTTTTT.

Relative to its sample, this clonotype is medium-sized (0.01 to 0.1%). This CDR3 reads CASSLTGKNTEAFF. Here the CDR3 DNA reads TGTGCCAGCAGTTTGACAGGGAAGAACACTGAAGCTTTCTTT. This chain connects TRBV12-3 or TRBV12-4 to TRBJ1-1; 7 positions match TRBD1. The CDR3 spans 14 residues. Trimming at V came to 3 bases and at J to 1 base, leaving 2 bases not matched to a gene.